Following are 12 T cell receptor beta chains from one sample sequenced in a study of Graves' ophthalmopathy and Graves' hyperthyroidism. The authors amplified TCR beta CDR3 regions from RNA transcripts. HTBI-primed first-round RT-PCR preceded second-round multiplex PCR. MiXCR, applied by TCRdb to the multiplex PCR reads, yields one record per CDR3 protein. In the table there are approximately 410,000 distinct CDR3 sequences, about 16% of which are singletons. The sequenced material came from peripheral blood. The receptors were gathered from a woman aged 18-30 years with stable Graves' hyperthyroidism.

This chain links TRBV6-2 or TRBV6-3 with TRBJ1-5; weak D call: TRBD1 (6 bases). The V gene's germline CDR1 is MNHEY and CDR2 SVGEGT. The CDR3 is 14 residues long. V gave up 6 bases and J gave up 11 bases, with 20 bases separating them. The CDR3 nucleotides read TGTGCCAGCAGCCGACCGGGACACCCACGGTCCCAGCATTTT. Protein product: CASSRPGHPRSQHF.

Ten or more counts support this clonotype. The V call is TRBV6-2 or TRBV6-3, the J call TRBJ2-5; 10 bases map to TRBD2. V was clipped by 0 bases and J by 1 base; unmatched bases: 5. CDR1 and CDR2 (germline): MNHEY, SVGEGT. This CDR3 comprises 17 residues. The CDR3 DNA follows: TGTGCCAGCAGTTACTCGATTAGCGGGGGGCTCCAAGAGACCCAGTACTTC. It yields the protein CASSYSISGGLQETQYF.

This clonotype was recorded many times. The CDR3 coding sequence is TGTGCCAGCAGTCCCTCTGGGGGATTTAACACTGAAGCTTTCTTT. It encodes CASSPSGGFNTEAFF. The chain recombines TRBV6-2 or TRBV6-3 with TRBJ1-1; D perhaps matches TRBD1 (5 bases). The CDR3 has 15 residues. V was shortened by 5 bases and J by 2 bases, with 15 bases between the two germline ends. Germline CDR1 is MNHEY and CDR2 is SVGEGT.

Notes on this clonotype: This may arise from a read error, as a much more abundant clone is one base away. The gene calls are TRBV20-1 and TRBJ1-5, with TRBD1 matching over 7 bases. Trimming at V came to 6 bases and at J to 6 bases, leaving 11 bases not matched to a gene. Germline loops: CDR1 DFQATT, CDR2 SNEGSKA (reference sequence). The CDR3 loop spans 14 amino acids. The CDR3 coding sequence is TGCAGTGCCGGGTCAGGGGGGTGGGGTCAGCCCCAGCATTTT. Its translation is CSAGSGGWGQPQHF.

J is TRBJ1-2 and V is TRBV6-2 or TRBV6-3; D is perhaps TRBD1 (6 bases). Deletions cut 5 bases from V and 8 bases from J, with 15 bases between. The germline V gene encodes CDR1 MNHEY and CDR2 SVGEGT. This CDR3 contains 13 residues. CDR3 protein: CASSTDRQLGYTF. The CDR3 DNA follows: TGTGCCAGCAGTACCGACAGGCAATTGGGCTACACCTTC.

This clonotype was recorded at least ten times. The rearrangement uses TRBV6-2 or TRBV6-3 and TRBJ1-1; D gene unclear. CDR1 and CDR2 from the germline V gene are MNHEY and SVGEGT. CDR3 length equals 14 residues. Trimming cost V 6 bases and J 0 bases, with 11 bases left between them. The chain's CDR3 is CASSRLSVNTEAFF. The CDR3 DNA reads TGTGCCAGCAGCCGCCTATCTGTGAACACTGAAGCTTTCTTT.

Only a few counts were recorded for this clonotype. V gene TRBV5-6 combines with J gene TRBJ1-2, with 10 bases fitting TRBD1. The CDR3 contains 15 residues. Looked up from germline, CDR1 is SGHDT and CDR2 is YYEEEE. The V segment lost 3 bases and the J segment 1 base; nucleotides outside the gene matches: 3. The CDR3 here is CASSWDRGYNYGYTF. For the CDR3, the DNA is TGTGCCAGCAGCTGGGACAGGGGCTATAACTATGGCTACACCTTC.

The CDR3 loop reads CASQLYREPDSSPLHF. The CDR3 DNA reads as TGTGCCAGCCAGCTTTATAGGGAGCCAGACAGTTCACCCCTCCACTTT. The V call is TRBV2, the J call TRBJ1-6; D possibly corresponds to TRBD1 (5 bases). The CDR3 totals 16 residues. Germline V gene data show CDR1 as SNHLY and CDR2 as FYNNEI. With 8 bases removed from V and 9 bases from J, the gap between germline ends came to 23 bases.

This clonotype occurred many times. The chain couples TRBV11-2 to TRBJ2-3; 9 bases match TRBD2. This CDR3 has 17 amino acids. The V and J ends lost 1 base and 3 bases, in that order; junction bases with no gene match: 8. Germline values: CDR1 SGHAT, CDR2 FQNNGV. Here the CDR3 DNA reads TGTGCCAGCAGCTTAGGGGGCGGGGGGGCCGTAACAGATACGCAGTATTTT. This sequence encodes CASSLGGGGAVTDTQYF.

This clonotype was counted at least ten times. The chain combines TRBV5-1 with TRBJ1-1; tentative D call: TRBD1 (5 bases). V lost 1 base to trimming and J lost 1 base, with 8 bases between them. Germline CDR1 and CDR2: SGHRS and YFSETQ. The CDR3 consists of 14 residues. The CDR3 coding sequence is TGCGCCAGCAGCTTGTCGGGGCAGAACACTGAAGCTTTCTTT. Protein product: CASSLSGQNTEAFF.

Many counts were recorded for this clonotype. The chain combines TRBV29-1 with TRBJ1-1, with D uncertain. The CDR3 consists of 9 residues. The germline V gene has CDR1 SQVTM and CDR2 ANQGSEA. Trimming took off 7 bases at V and 5 bases at J, with 5 bases between the two ends. The CDR3 loop reads CSADTEAFF. CDR3 nucleotides: TGCAGCGCAGATACTGAAGCTTTCTTT.

The count of this clonotype is one. This chain links TRBV6-1 with TRBJ1-5; D is unresolved. Germline V gene lookup returns CDR1 MNHNS and CDR2 SASEGT. Trimming pared 3 bases from V and 6 bases from J, leaving 9 bases between. The CDR3 runs 13 residues. The CDR3 region is CASSEVMGQPQHF. As DNA, the CDR3 is TGTGCCAGCAGTGAGGTCATGGGTCAGCCCCAGCATTTT.